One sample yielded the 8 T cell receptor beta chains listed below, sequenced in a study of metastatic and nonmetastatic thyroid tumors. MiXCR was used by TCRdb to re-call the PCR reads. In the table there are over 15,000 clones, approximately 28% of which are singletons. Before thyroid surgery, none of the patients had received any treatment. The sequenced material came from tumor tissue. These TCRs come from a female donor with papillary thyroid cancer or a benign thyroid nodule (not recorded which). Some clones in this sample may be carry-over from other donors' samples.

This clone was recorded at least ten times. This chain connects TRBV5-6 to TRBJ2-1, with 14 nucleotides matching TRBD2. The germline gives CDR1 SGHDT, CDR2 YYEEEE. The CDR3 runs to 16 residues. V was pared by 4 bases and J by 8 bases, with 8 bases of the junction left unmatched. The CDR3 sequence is CASSRRLAGGFDEQFF. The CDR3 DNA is TGTGCCAGCAGCCGAAGACTAGCGGGAGGGTTCGATGAGCAGTTCTTC.

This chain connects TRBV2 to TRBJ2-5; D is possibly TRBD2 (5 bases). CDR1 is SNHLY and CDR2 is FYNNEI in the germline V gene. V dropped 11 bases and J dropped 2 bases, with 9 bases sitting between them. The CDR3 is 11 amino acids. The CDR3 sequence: CAGGQQETQYF. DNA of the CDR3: TGTGCCGGCGGGCAGCAAGAGACCCAGTACTTC.

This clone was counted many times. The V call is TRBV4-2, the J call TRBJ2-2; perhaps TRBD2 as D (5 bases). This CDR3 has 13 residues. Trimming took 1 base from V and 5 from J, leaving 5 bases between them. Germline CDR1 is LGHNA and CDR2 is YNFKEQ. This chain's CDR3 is CASSQAGTGELFF. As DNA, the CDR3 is TGTGCCAGCAGCCAAGCGGGGACCGGGGAGCTGTTTTTT.

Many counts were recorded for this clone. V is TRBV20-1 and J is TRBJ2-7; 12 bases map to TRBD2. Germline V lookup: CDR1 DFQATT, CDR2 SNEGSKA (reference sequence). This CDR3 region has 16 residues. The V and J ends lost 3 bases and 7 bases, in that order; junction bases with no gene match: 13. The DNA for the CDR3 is TGCAGTGCTAGCCACACTAGCGGGGGGATCTGGGGGGAGCAGTACTTC. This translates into CSASHTSGGIWGEQYF.

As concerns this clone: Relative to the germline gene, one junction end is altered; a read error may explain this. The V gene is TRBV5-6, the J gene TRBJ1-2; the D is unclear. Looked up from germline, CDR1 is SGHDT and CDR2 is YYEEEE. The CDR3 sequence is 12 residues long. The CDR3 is CAGSLLMAGYTF. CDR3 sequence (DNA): TGTGCCGGCAGCTTGCTCATGGCTGGCTACACCTTC.

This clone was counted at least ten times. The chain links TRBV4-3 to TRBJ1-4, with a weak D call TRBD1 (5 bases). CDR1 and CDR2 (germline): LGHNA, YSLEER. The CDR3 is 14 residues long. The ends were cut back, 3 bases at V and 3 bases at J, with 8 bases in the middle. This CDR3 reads CASSQGGSNEKLFF. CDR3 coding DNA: TGCGCCAGCAGCCAGGGGGGGTCTAATGAAAAACTGTTTTTT.

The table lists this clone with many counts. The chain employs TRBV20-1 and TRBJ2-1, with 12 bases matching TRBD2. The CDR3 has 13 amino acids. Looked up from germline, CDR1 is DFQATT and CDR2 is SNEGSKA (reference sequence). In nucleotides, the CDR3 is TGCACCCCGACTAGCGGGAGTAACGATGAGCAGTTCTTC. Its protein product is CTPTSGSNDEQFF.

The CDR3 protein is CASSHRGLADTEAFF. The CDR3 DNA sequence: TGCGCCAGCAGTCACAGGGGCCTGGCTGACACTGAAGCTTTCTTT. The chain recombines TRBV5-1 with TRBJ1-1; 7 bases line up with TRBD1. The CDR3 contains 15 residues. Germline V lookup: CDR1 SGHRS, CDR2 YFSETQ. The V and J ends lost 5 bases and 3 bases, in that order; junction bases with no gene match: 10.